This T cell receptor (beta chain) was identified during a study of monozygotic twins with inflammatory bowel disease. Using eight separate reactions per sample, the authors generated cDNA. A 6-nucleotide sample barcode was carried by the UMIs, which template switching added. TCRdb re-called the 5' RACE reads; every CDR3 protein appears as one record, without DNA. This repertoire includes some 400,000 distinct CDR3 sequences. General observations from the study: Patients with IBD had less TCRbeta diversity (inverse Simpson) than their healthy co-twins. Repertoire similarity did not differ between concordant and discordant twins, perhaps due to limited power.

Turning to this clonotype: As yet, its antigen is unknown.

This CDR3 spans 15 amino acids. In germline, CDR1 is SNHLY, CDR2 FYNNEI. The sequence derives from a human donor with ulcerative colitis or Crohn's disease, or a healthy co-twin of an affected twin (not recorded which). V gene TRBV2 combines with J gene TRBJ1-6; TCRdb names TRBD1, which stays unverified in the absence of DNA. What was sequenced was blood. CDR3 protein: CASDHPGTGVSPLHF.